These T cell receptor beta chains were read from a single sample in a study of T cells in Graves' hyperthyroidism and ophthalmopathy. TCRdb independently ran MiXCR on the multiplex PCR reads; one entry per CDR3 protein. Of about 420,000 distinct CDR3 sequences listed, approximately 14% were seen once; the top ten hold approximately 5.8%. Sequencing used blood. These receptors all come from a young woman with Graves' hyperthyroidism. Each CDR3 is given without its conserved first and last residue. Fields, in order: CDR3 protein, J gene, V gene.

CDR3aa: ASSLGGTGNQPQH; j_gene: TRBJ1-5; v_gene: TRBV7-2
CDR3aa: ASSASGAYNEQF; j_gene: TRBJ2-1; v_gene: TRBV9
CDR3aa: ASSGRGRSTDTQY; j_gene: TRBJ2-3; v_gene: TRBV5-1
CDR3aa: ASSFPGQVPMRGAASTDTQY; j_gene: TRBJ2-3; v_gene: TRBV28
CDR3aa: ASSLPGQGPREQY; j_gene: TRBJ2-7; v_gene: TRBV4-1
CDR3aa: AWGQPSGPQH; j_gene: TRBJ1-5; v_gene: TRBV30
CDR3aa: ASSISTGGYEQY; j_gene: TRBJ2-7; v_gene: TRBV19
CDR3aa: ASSLTQNTEAF; j_gene: TRBJ1-1; v_gene: TRBV5-1
CDR3aa: ASSPGTGRHEQF; j_gene: TRBJ2-1; v_gene: TRBV7-3
CDR3aa: ASSPRDRHNEQF; j_gene: TRBJ2-1; v_gene: TRBV28
CDR3aa: ASKRLAGVPGETQY; j_gene: TRBJ2-5; v_gene: TRBV5-1
CDR3aa: ASTKQGEPRTEAF; j_gene: TRBJ1-1; v_gene: TRBV12-3/TRBV12-4
CDR3aa: ASSSLAGAGYEQY; j_gene: TRBJ2-7; v_gene: TRBV7-3
CDR3aa: ASSSPPGTQY; j_gene: TRBJ2-3; v_gene: TRBV7-3
CDR3aa: ASNGFREADEQF; j_gene: TRBJ2-1; v_gene: TRBV16
CDR3aa: ASSPNSGLPASSNNEQF; j_gene: TRBJ2-1; v_gene: TRBV18
CDR3aa: SARIRGRGTPGEQY; j_gene: TRBJ2-7; v_gene: TRBV20-1
CDR3aa: ASSVDRGGEQY; j_gene: TRBJ2-7; v_gene: TRBV5-8
CDR3aa: SAIGPPRNTQY; j_gene: TRBJ2-3; v_gene: TRBV20-1
CDR3aa: ASSLQDSYEQY; j_gene: TRBJ2-7; v_gene: TRBV18
CDR3aa: ASSPGLANWEQY; j_gene: TRBJ2-7; v_gene: TRBV5-1
CDR3aa: SVVGTSSYNEQF; j_gene: TRBJ2-1; v_gene: TRBV29-1
CDR3aa: ASSVEGTGVTTEAF; j_gene: TRBJ1-1; v_gene: TRBV9
CDR3aa: ASSLTGGRLAGVLGNEQF; j_gene: TRBJ2-1; v_gene: TRBV6-1
CDR3aa: AFRDRGGPSTDTQY; j_gene: TRBJ2-3; v_gene: TRBV30
CDR3aa: SARDLGRLAGVSDTQY; j_gene: TRBJ2-3; v_gene: TRBV20-1
CDR3aa: ASSPTRGYNEQF; j_gene: TRBJ2-1; v_gene: TRBV5-6
CDR3aa: ATSRKTQGMAYGYT; j_gene: TRBJ1-2; v_gene: TRBV15
CDR3aa: ASSQGLANTEAF; j_gene: TRBJ1-1; v_gene: TRBV4-3
CDR3aa: ASSPSLVSYEQY; j_gene: TRBJ2-7; v_gene: TRBV12-3/TRBV12-4
CDR3aa: ASSPGGSINEQY; j_gene: TRBJ2-7; v_gene: TRBV13
CDR3aa: ASTSGLSSYNEQF; j_gene: TRBJ2-1; v_gene: TRBV30
CDR3aa: ASSSQGANQPQH; j_gene: TRBJ1-5; v_gene: TRBV6-1
CDR3aa: ASSSLGVSTDTQY; j_gene: TRBJ2-3; v_gene: TRBV6-1
CDR3aa: ASSLRKPF; j_gene: TRBJ1-1; v_gene: TRBV12-3/TRBV12-4
CDR3aa: ASSFRLSGTAIQETQY; j_gene: TRBJ2-5; v_gene: TRBV12-3/TRBV12-4
CDR3aa: AWSGEIDTEAF; j_gene: TRBJ1-1; v_gene: TRBV30
CDR3aa: ASSIGTEQY; j_gene: TRBJ2-7; v_gene: TRBV7-8
CDR3aa: ASSQGYVDNEQF; j_gene: TRBJ2-1; v_gene: TRBV7-2
CDR3aa: SVELAGAYEQY; j_gene: TRBJ2-7; v_gene: TRBV29-1
CDR3aa: ASSLRTSGSPPDTQY; j_gene: TRBJ2-3; v_gene: TRBV12-3/TRBV12-4
CDR3aa: ASSPGQAPYEQY; j_gene: TRBJ2-7; v_gene: TRBV7-2
CDR3aa: SARPGRGNQPQH; j_gene: TRBJ1-5; v_gene: TRBV20-1
CDR3aa: ASSSPPPGTSGRSSYNEQF; j_gene: TRBJ2-1; v_gene: TRBV7-9
CDR3aa: SARVRAGGNQPQH; j_gene: TRBJ1-5; v_gene: TRBV20-1
CDR3aa: SARPRTANYEQY; j_gene: TRBJ2-7; v_gene: TRBV20-1
CDR3aa: ASSRRGPSGANVLT; j_gene: TRBJ2-6; v_gene: TRBV6-1
CDR3aa: ASSQGPGTGDYGYT; j_gene: TRBJ1-2; v_gene: TRBV4-1
CDR3aa: ASSARIPGQISNQPQH; j_gene: TRBJ1-5; v_gene: TRBV6-4
CDR3aa: ASSVTRAGGDSNEQF; j_gene: TRBJ2-1; v_gene: TRBV9
CDR3aa: ASSLPQQGVVRYEQY; j_gene: TRBJ2-7; v_gene: TRBV28
CDR3aa: ASSFSPRNTEAF; j_gene: TRBJ1-1; v_gene: TRBV28
CDR3aa: SAAADRGPRPQH; j_gene: TRBJ1-5; v_gene: TRBV20-1
CDR3aa: ASSQAHLTGSNEKLF; j_gene: TRBJ1-4; v_gene: TRBV3-1
CDR3aa: ASSPDRGLPYEQY; j_gene: TRBJ2-7; v_gene: TRBV28
CDR3aa: ASRDREFYEQY; j_gene: TRBJ2-7; v_gene: TRBV6-1